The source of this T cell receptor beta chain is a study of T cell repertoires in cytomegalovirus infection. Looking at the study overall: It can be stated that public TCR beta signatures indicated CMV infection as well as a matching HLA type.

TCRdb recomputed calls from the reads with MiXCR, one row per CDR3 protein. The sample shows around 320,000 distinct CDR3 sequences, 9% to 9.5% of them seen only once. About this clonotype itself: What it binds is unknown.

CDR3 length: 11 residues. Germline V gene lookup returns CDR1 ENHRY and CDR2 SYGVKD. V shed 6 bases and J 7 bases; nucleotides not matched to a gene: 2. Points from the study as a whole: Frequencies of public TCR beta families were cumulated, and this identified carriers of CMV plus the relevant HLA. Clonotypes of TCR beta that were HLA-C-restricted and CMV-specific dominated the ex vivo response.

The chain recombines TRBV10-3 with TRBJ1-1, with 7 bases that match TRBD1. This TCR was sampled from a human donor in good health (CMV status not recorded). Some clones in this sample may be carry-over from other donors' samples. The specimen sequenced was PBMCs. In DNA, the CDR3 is TGTGCCATCAGCCGGGACAGTGAAGCTTTCTTT. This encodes CAISRDSEAFF.